These 2 T cell receptor beta chains came from one sample sequenced in a study of T cells in Graves' hyperthyroidism and ophthalmopathy. Amplified TCR beta CDR3 regions came from RNA transcripts. Initially, a first-round RT-PCR of the TCR CDR3 employed the HTBI primer set. TCRdb re-called the multiplex PCR reads with MiXCR, one entry per CDR3 protein. The sample comprises about 180,000 distinct CDR3 sequences, about a sixth of which are singletons, and roughly 29% rests with the top ten. What was sequenced was blood. These receptors all stem from a woman between 50 and 59 years old with Graves' hyperthyroidism.

This clonotype was picked up many times. The genes are TRBV5-1 and TRBJ1-2; D is ambiguous. This CDR3 is built from 15 residues. Deletions cut 0 bases from V and 0 bases from J, with 9 bases between. Germline V gene sequence: CDR1 SGHRS, CDR2 YFSETQ. The CDR3 loop is CASSLEGHPNYGYTF. Written as DNA, the CDR3 is TGCGCCAGCAGCTTGGAGGGCCACCCTAACTATGGCTACACCTTC.

This clonotype was counted between two and nine times. The rearrangement links TRBV5-1 to TRBJ1-1, with TRBD1 identical over 9 bases. Germline V gene sequence: CDR1 SGHRS, CDR2 YFSETQ. V gave up 1 base and J gave up 1 base; unmatched junction bases: 5. The CDR3 loop spans 16 amino acids. Here the CDR3 reads CASSLNRGQSNTEAFF. The DNA of the CDR3 is TGCGCCAGCAGCTTGAACAGGGGGCAGTCGAACACTGAAGCTTTCTTT.